One T cell receptor (beta chain) is described in this entry. Produced via immunoSEQ multiplex PCR; TCRdb's table is partial and in-frame only. The repertoire includes tens of thousands of clones, around 94% of them detected once, and about 2.8% sits in the top ten. This record comes from a study of T cell changes during pregnancy in multiple sclerosis. The CDR3 is made up of 16 amino acids. The germline V gene encodes CDR1 SGHAT and CDR2 FQNNGV. J lost 4 bases, V lost 0 bases, and 5 bases had no gene match. V is TRBV11-2 and J is TRBJ2-2; 7 bases are shared with TRBD2. Sequenced material: peripheral blood, taken in the third trimester of pregnancy. The TCR originated in a female donor in good health, enrolled as a control in a pregnancy study. In nucleotides, the CDR3 is TGTGCCAGCAGCTTAGAGACTAGCCTGGTCACCGGGGAGCTGTTTTTT. Translated, it gives CASSLETSLVTGELFF.